This T cell receptor (beta chain) comes out of a study of blood T cells in healthy people across ages (dated by TCRdb to between 2014 and 2017). About the study as a whole: In model experiments, template switching captured roughly one uniquely barcoded TCR beta cDNA molecule for every two T cells. The donors were split into four age groups: young (average around 17 years), middle-aged (more than 35), aged (over 55) and long-lived (roughly 86). Age-related changes in TCR beta repertoire diversity were measured in the study by deep sequencing normalized with unique cDNA molecular identifiers. For two donors (one aged 18 to 29 and one aged 80 or older), the study analyzed two additional independent replicas of 1 million unique cDNA reads from the same blood draw. Results and caveats for the whole study, not just this receptor: Donor CMV infection status was unknown, potentially confounding age-related changes in expanded clonotypes. There was a strong correlation between observed TCR beta diversity and the percentage of naive T cells measured by flow cytometry. Observed TCR beta diversity per million T cells fell roughly linearly with age, and a significant reduction was already apparent by age around 36. Compared with the aged group, more naive CD4+ T cells, fewer expanded clones and increased TCR diversity were shown by the long-lived group, suggesting age selection. Conclusive comparison of naive and antigen-experienced compartments was prevented by the profiling of bulk unsorted PBMCs. Estimates of total diversity based on one million sequenced T cells were considered lower bounds and underestimates.

The donors were roughly 39 Caucasian individuals from Russia, aged about 6 to 100 years, who were systemically healthy. Each donor gave about 10 milliliters of peripheral blood, drawn into EDTA-treated Vacutainer tubes. Ficoll-Paque density-gradient centrifugation was used to isolate PBMCs, with at least 6.5 million per sample. Total RNA was extracted from PBMCs with Trizol reagent, with at least 6 micrograms obtained per sample. For every donor, flow cytometry on a PBMC aliquot measured the percentage of naive CD45RAhigh/CD27high T cells. This clonotype has only a few counts. No cognate antigen has been identified for it. No base-level quality is on record; no much larger clone is a single base apart. To prepare the library, 5' RACE was applied. The instrument given in TCRdb is Illumina HiSeq 2500. A second PCR of about 7 to 12 cycles was performed with a sample-barcoded 5' primer and a J-beta primer mix. Each TCR beta cDNA molecule received a unique molecular identifier from a template-switch 5' adaptor carrying 12 random nucleotides. Each sample yielded at least 2.5 million CDR3-containing paired-end reads. First-strand cDNA synthesis was performed from all RNA using the Mint cDNA synthesis kit, with priming by a TRBC-specific oligonucleotide. All cDNA was treated with uracil-DNA glycosylase and then went through a first 18-cycle PCR with the universal primers M1SS and BC2_uni_R. Concerning the study's data processing: For normalization, 1 million high-quality reads, each with a distinct molecular identifier, were randomly selected from each sample. Instead of being binned into consensus sequences, reads with shared molecular identifiers were discarded. MiTCR, with a Q25 quality threshold and the strictest error-elimination algorithm, was used for CDR3 identification, clonotype clustering and error correction. A nonparametric unseen species model with Euler transformation was used to estimate lower-bound total TCR beta diversity. TCRdb trimmed public reads at Q25 via fastp, called clones via MiXCR and kept in-frame beta chains. Identical CDR3 proteins give one entry, which carries the most common genes and DNA. The V and J calls follow TCRdb's processing rather than the paper's. For this sample there are 750,000 to 950,000 distinct CDR3 sequences; 20% to 30% appear just once. The top ten constitute 2.5% to 3.5% of the sample.

From a lookup of the germline V gene, CDR1 and CDR2 are SQVTM and ANQGSEA. V was cut back by 7 bases and J by 3 bases, leaving a gap of 21 bases between them. From cysteine to phenylalanine, the CDR3 is 15 amino acids long. The kept DNA is CDR3 alone, 45 bases in frame from the first base. The data also belong to a second study, concerning T cells of mothers and their children. As that second study puts it: The donors were nine systemically healthy Caucasian individuals, made up of three mothers and their six children. cDNA synthesis consumed the entire amount of extracted RNA, loaded at about 1.5 ug RNA in each 15 ul reaction. In the second PCR, the M1S primer introduced both the sample barcodes and 2-4 random nucleotides. Over 8.5 million TCR beta CDR3 reads came from each mother, compared with some 3 million reads from each child. Thymic selection similarly shapes TCR recombination output in related and unrelated pairs, with minor effect from inherited differences. Related mother-child pairs always showed normalized repertoire overlap that was slightly higher than in unrelated mother-child pairs, though the difference was never significant. With a sensitivity of approximately 100 clones per million clonotypes, no persistent microchimeric T cell clones were detected. The study used deep NGS to compare TCR beta repertoires of mothers and children, seeking features distinguishing related mother-child pairs from unrelated individuals. The mean age was 40 +/- 4 years for the mothers and 11 +/- 4 years for the children. After adapter ligation was performed with NEBNext reagents, the libraries were sequenced on an Illumina HiSeq 2000 with 100+100 nt paired-end reads. To avoid cross-contamination, the mother libraries and the child libraries were prepared a month apart and sequenced in separate runs. For each donor, somewhere between about 450,000 and 2,100,000 distinct TCR beta clonotypes were identified. Naive TCR beta clonotypes were estimated from low-frequency clonotypes matched to each donor's FACS-determined naive share, without sorting.

The chain joins TRBV29-1 to TRBJ1-2, with a tentative D gene TRBD1 over 6 matching bases. Sequenced sample: blood. The source of this sequence is a boy younger than 18 in good health. The nucleotide sequence is given as TGCAGCGCCCTCAGAGGGGGTAGTGGAGACTATGGCTACACCTTC. This translates into CSALRGGSGDYGYTF.